This T cell receptor (beta chain) appears in the sequencing data of a study of T-cell memory formation after mild COVID-19. Notes on the study in general: Researchers report contracting CD4+ clones mostly in CM and EM, with CD8+ clones in EMRA. A second wave expanding day 15 to 37 was CD4+-biased; contracting clones were balanced. Confirmation of SARS-CoV-2 specificity was lacking for second-wave clones peaking day 37.

This clonotype was recorded at least ten times. The antigen is unknown. 5'RACE primed from the constant segment yielded TCR alpha and TCR beta cDNA libraries bearing sample barcodes and UMIs. TCRdb re-analysed the 5' RACE reads in MiXCR, keeping a single row per CDR3 protein. Here the sample spans about 430,000 distinct CDR3 sequences, 24% being singletons. Germline V gene lookup returns CDR1 SEHNR and CDR2 FQNEAQ (reference sequence). This CDR3 is 11 amino acids long. V was cut by 4 bases and J by 8 bases, with 9 bases left in between. This clonotype was obtained from an adult woman who had mild COVID-19 (a few samples of this study predate the infection). Cell type and time point are not known. The chain combines TRBV7-9 with TRBJ2-7; unclear D gene. Sequences were obtained from PBMCs or a T cell subset sorted from them (not recorded which). The CDR3 DNA is TGTGCCAGCAGCTCACAGACACAGCAGTACTTC. It specifies CASSSQTQQYF. Looking up the rest from reference TRBV7-9 and TRBJ2-7 gives the full variable domain: DTGVSQNPRHKITKRGQNVTFRCDPISEHNRLYWYRQTLGQGPEFLTYFQNEAQLEKSRLLSDRFSAERPKGSFSTLEIQRTEQGDSAMYLCASSSQTQQYFGPGTRLTVT.